These T cell receptor beta chains were read from a single sample in a study of regulatory T cells in long-lasting Graves disease. Each CDR3 protein is one row after TCRdb ran MiXCR on the multiplex PCR reads. Found here are about 620,000 distinct CDR3 sequences, roughly 15% of them singletons; the top ten hold about 20%. The data also belong to a second study, concerning T cells in Graves' hyperthyroidism and ophthalmopathy.

The source was peripheral blood mononuclear cells (PBMCs), collected at new diagnosis, from a patient treated with antithyroid drugs. The origin of the receptors is a woman under 40 with Graves disease. Both conserved end residues are part of each CDR3. Fields, in order: J gene, V gene, D gene, clone size, CDR3 DNA, CDR3 protein. D genes are given only for firm matches. The size of a clone is reported for some rows only, either as once, few or many, or as a class for expanded clones.

TRBJ1-2,TRBV6-1,-,many,TGTGCCAGCAGTGGGGACGGAGCTAACTATGGCTACACCTTC,CASSGDGANYGYTF
TRBJ1-1,TRBV20-1,-,many,TGCAGTGCGGGTGGGGGGAACACTGAAGCTTTCTTT,CSAGGGNTEAFF
TRBJ1-4,TRBV15,-,few,TGTGCCACCAGCAGAGATCGATTCACAACTAATGAAAAACTGTTTTTT,CATSRDRFTTNEKLFF
TRBJ1-5,TRBV7-2,-,many,TGTGCCAGCAGCTTAAGGAGGGGGAGCAATCAGCCCCAGCATTTT,CASSLRRGSNQPQHF
TRBJ2-7,TRBV28,-,many,TGTGCCAGCAGTCGCGGGGATCTGAGCTCCTACGAGCAGTACTTC,CASSRGDLSSYEQYF
TRBJ1-5,TRBV6-1,-,many,TGTGCCAGCAGTGAAATGACTCAGCAGCCCCAGCATTTT,CASSEMTQQPQHF
TRBJ2-7,TRBV5-1,-,-,TGCGCCAGCAGCTTGTTAGGCCGCACCACCTACGAGCAGTACTTC,CASSLLGRTTYEQYF
TRBJ2-1,TRBV28,-,-,TGTGCCAGCAGTCCTCTCGGGGGCGGCAATGAGCAGTTCTTC,CASSPLGGGNEQFF
TRBJ2-1,TRBV28,TRBD2,-,TGTGCCAGCAGTTTAGCAGTGTCCGGGAGGAGAGGTGAGCAGTTCTTC,CASSLAVSGRRGEQFF
TRBJ2-1,TRBV7-9,-,many,TGTGCCAGCAGCTCGGGCTTGGATGAGCAGTTCTTC,CASSSGLDEQFF
TRBJ2-1,TRBV7-9,TRBD1,-,TGTGCCAGCAGCACCAAGACAGGGAGCTCCTACAATGAGCAGTTCTTC,CASSTKTGSSYNEQFF
TRBJ2-7,TRBV24-1,-,-,TGTGCCACCAGTGATCAACAGGGTCGTGAGCAGTACTTC,CATSDQQGREQYF
TRBJ2-1,TRBV29-1,TRBD2,many,TGCAGCGTCCCTAGCGGGTTAGACTACAATGAGCAGTTCTTC,CSVPSGLDYNEQFF
TRBJ1-5,TRBV27,-,few,TGTGCCAGCAGTTTAGAGGGGGGCTTTCAGCCCCAGCATTTT,CASSLEGGFQPQHF
TRBJ2-7,TRBV5-1,TRBD1,few,TGCGCCAGCAGCCCACAGACAGGGAAAGGGAGTATATACGAGCAGTACTTC,CASSPQTGKGSIYEQYF
TRBJ1-5,TRBV6-6,-,many,TGTGCCAGCAGTTACTCGATAAATCAGCCCCAGCATTTT,CASSYSINQPQHF
TRBJ2-3,TRBV29-1,TRBD2,-,TGCAGTTTCCGGGCGGGAGGCACAGATACGCAGTATTTT,CSFRAGGTDTQYF
TRBJ2-1,TRBV11-2,TRBD1,-,TGTGCCAGCAGCGTCCGGGACAGGGGCTACAATGAGCAGTTCTTC,CASSVRDRGYNEQFF
TRBJ1-1,TRBV19,-,many,TGTGCCAGTAGTGACACCTCAGACACTGAAGCTTTCTTT,CASSDTSDTEAFF
TRBJ2-7,TRBV9,TRBD1,-,TGTGCCAGCAGCGTAGGGGGACAGGGATTTGACGAGCAGTACTTC,CASSVGGQGFDEQYF
TRBJ2-5,TRBV13,TRBD1,few,TGTGCCAGCAGCTTAAAGGGGGCGCGTGATGAGACCCAGTACTTC,CASSLKGARDETQYF
TRBJ1-1,TRBV30,-,-,TGTGCCTGGAAGAGGGGATTGAACACTGAAGCTTTCTTT,CAWKRGLNTEAFF
TRBJ1-1,TRBV7-2,-,many,TGTGCCAGCAGCTCCCTGGGGGGGACGACTGAAGCTTTCTTT,CASSSLGGTTEAFF